The next 27 T cell receptor beta chains were all read from a single sample in a study of T cells in Graves' hyperthyroidism and ophthalmopathy. Amplification of TCR beta CDR3 regions used RNA as the template. First-round RT-PCR targeting the TCR CDR3 was performed with the HTBI primer set. Via MiXCR, TCRdb re-called the multiplex PCR reads, giving one row per CDR3 protein. The data contain more than 600,000 distinct CDR3 sequences, 15% to 20% of them singletons. Material for sequencing was blood. Receptors were obtained from a man younger than 35 with Graves' hyperthyroidism.

This rearrangement joins TRBV7-2 to TRBJ2-5; 14 bases are a match to TRBD2. V dropped 5 bases and J dropped 5; count of bases not matched to a gene: 7. There are 16 residues in the CDR3. Germline loops: CDR1 SGHTA, CDR2 FQGNSA. DNA for the CDR3: TGTGCCAGCAGCCTGGGACTAGCGGGAGATTTTGAGACCCAGTACTTC. It specifies CASSLGLAGDFETQYF. Based on the CDR3 plus reference TRBV7-2 and TRBJ2-5, the full variable domain is GAGVSQSPSNKVTEKGKDVELRCDPISGHTALYWYRQSLGQGLEFLIYFQGNSAPDKSGLPSDRFSAERTGGSVSTLTIQRTQQEDSAVYLCASSLGLAGDFETQYFGPGTRLLVL.

This clonotype was counted ten times or more. This chain links TRBV5-1 with TRBJ2-3, with D perhaps TRBD2 (6 bases). The CDR3 has 15 residues. The ends were cut back, 5 bases at V and 2 bases at J, with 15 bases in the middle. The germline gives CDR1 SGHRS, CDR2 YFSETQ. CDR3 sequence: CASSFAGRYTDTQYF. CDR3 DNA sequence: TGCGCCAGCAGTTTCGCAGGGAGGTACACAGATACGCAGTATTTT.

This clonotype was detected many times. This chain uses TRBV11-1 with TRBJ1-1; D is unresolved. The CDR3 extends over 14 amino acids. In germline, CDR1 is SGHAT, CDR2 FQDESV (reference sequence). Deletions cut 5 bases from V and 3 bases from J, with 13 bases between. CDR3 nucleotides: TGTGCCAGCAGCCCGTTATCGGGGTACACTGAAGCTTTCTTT. It encodes CASSPLSGYTEAFF.

J is TRBJ2-7 and V is TRBV4-2; 9 bases align to TRBD2. The germline CDR1 and CDR2 sequences are LGHNA and YNFKEQ. The CDR3 contains 14 residues. V gave up 2 bases and J gave up 3 bases; unmatched junction bases: 2. The CDR3 nucleotides read TGTGCCAGCAGCCAACAGACTAGCGGCTACGAGCAGTACTTC. This sequence encodes CASSQQTSGYEQYF.

Ten or more counts support this clonotype. The gene calls are TRBV28 and TRBJ2-7; 8 positions agree with TRBD2. This CDR3 has 15 residues. Germline V gene sequence: CDR1 MDHEN, CDR2 SYDVKM. The ends lost 6 bases at V and 2 bases at J; junction bases unmatched: 9. Written as DNA, the CDR3 is TGTGCCAGCAGAGAAAGCGGGAGTGGGGCCTACGAGCAGTACTTC. It specifies CASRESGSGAYEQYF. Based on the CDR3 plus reference TRBV28 and TRBJ2-7, the full variable domain is DVKVTQSSRYLVKRTGEKVFLECVQDMDHENMFWYRQDPGLGLRLIYFSYDVKMKEKGDIPEGYSVSREKKERFSLILESASTNQTSMYLCASRESGSGAYEQYFGPGTRLTVT.

This clonotype was picked up many times. Relative to the germline gene, one junction end is altered; a read error may explain this. V and J are TRBV5-1 and TRBJ2-7, with 10 bases lining up with TRBD1. CDR1 is SGHRS, CDR2 YFSETQ, per germline. CDR3 size: 14 residues. Here the CDR3 reads CASSLGDRGYEQYF. CDR3 nucleotide sequence: TGTGCCAGCAGCTTAGGGGACAGGGGTTACGAGCAGTACTTC.

At least ten counts were recorded for this clonotype. The rearrangement links TRBV7-9 to TRBJ1-1; no reliable D call. This CDR3 has 13 residues. Per the germline V gene, CDR1 is SEHNR and CDR2 is FQNEAQ (reference sequence). The V end lost 0 bases, the J end lost 6 bases, and 8 bases lay between the germline ends. The CDR3 here is CASSLANYPEAFF. In DNA form, the CDR3 reads TGTGCCAGCAGCTTAGCCAACTACCCTGAAGCTTTCTTT. Complete variable domain (other parts from reference TRBV7-9 and TRBJ1-1): DTGVSQNPRHKITKRGQNVTFRCDPISEHNRLYWYRQTLGQGPEFLTYFQNEAQLEKSRLLSDRFSAERPKGSFSTLEIQRTEQGDSAMYLCASSLANYPEAFFGQGTRLTVV.

In its sample, this clonotype was seen many times. The CDR3 reads CASGLRTVGEQYF. The CDR3, as DNA: TGTGCCAGCGGATTGCGGACAGTCGGAGAGCAGTACTTC. The rearrangement links TRBV11-2 to TRBJ2-7, with D tentatively TRBD1 (6 bases). Trimming removed 8 bases at V and 7 bases at J, with 18 bases between. The CDR3 contains 13 residues. CDR1 SGHAT and CDR2 FQNNGV come from the germline V gene.

The chain carries TRBV19 and TRBJ1-5, with 10 bases that match TRBD1. Germline CDR1 is LNHDA and CDR2 is SQIVND (reference sequence). This CDR3 region has 15 residues. V shed 5 bases, J shed 5 bases, and the junction held 6 bases outside the gene matches. CDR3 sequence: CASSGTGAYYQPQHF. The CDR3 DNA is TGTGCCAGTAGTGGGACAGGGGCCTACTATCAGCCCCAGCATTTT.

This clonotype was counted between two and nine times. V usage is TRBV7-9 and J usage is TRBJ2-7; D might be TRBD1 or TRBD2, each matching 5 bases. Deletions cut 4 bases from V and 0 bases from J, with 13 bases between. Per germline, CDR1 SEHNR and CDR2 FQNEAQ (reference sequence). This CDR3 region has 15 residues. CDR3 DNA sequence: TGTGCCAGCAGCTCAACCGGGACGGTCTCCTACGAGCAGTACTTC. Its protein product is CASSSTGTVSYEQYF.

The chain combines TRBV4-2 with TRBJ1-6, with TRBD1 identical over 9 bases. Germline assignment: CDR1 LGHNA and CDR2 YNFKEQ. This CDR3 has 16 residues. With 1 base clipped from V and 5 bases from J, the junction kept 3 bases outside the gene matches. The CDR3, as DNA: TGTGCCAGCAGCCAAGCGGGACAGGGAGATAATTCACCCCTCCACTTT. It codes for CASSQAGQGDNSPLHF.

This clonotype was found many times. The gene calls are TRBV9 and TRBJ1-1; D gene uncertain. V lost 5 bases, J lost 1 base, and 18 bases lay in between. CDR3 length: 16 amino acids. The germline CDR1 and CDR2 sequences are SGDLS and YYNGEE. The CDR3: CASSPDIGRANTEAFF. The CDR3 DNA reads as TGTGCCAGCAGTCCCGATATTGGACGGGCGAACACTGAAGCTTTCTTT. The complete variable domain, with remaining parts taken from reference TRBV9 and TRBJ1-1, reads DSGVTQTPKHLITATGQRVTLRCSPRSGDLSVYWYQQSLDQGLQFLIQYYNGEERAKGNILERFSAQQFPDLHSELNLSSLELGDSALYFCASSPDIGRANTEAFFGQGTRLTVV.

DNA for the CDR3: TGTGCCAGCAGTAGTCCCGGGACTAGCGTCTACAATGAGCAGTTCTTC. Translating gives CASSSPGTSVYNEQFF. This chain links TRBV28 with TRBJ2-1, with 10 bases that match TRBD2. Per germline, CDR1 MDHEN and CDR2 SYDVKM. This CDR3 spans 16 amino acids. The V segment lost 5 bases and the J segment 3 bases; nucleotides outside the gene matches: 7.

This clonotype was observed a few times. The chain combines TRBV27 with TRBJ1-2, with D maybe TRBD1 (5 bases). V lost 7 bases and J lost 8, with 17 bases in between. The CDR3 contains 13 residues. The germline V gene has CDR1 MNHEY and CDR2 SMNVEV (reference sequence). CDR3 in amino acids: CASTGLGPGGYTF. The CDR3 coding sequence is TGTGCCAGCACAGGATTGGGACCTGGAGGCTACACCTTC.

This clonotype was counted only a few times. V usage is TRBV24-1 and J usage is TRBJ2-5; TRBD2 agrees at 11 bases. The CDR3 runs to 16 residues. Germline CDR1 is KGHDR and CDR2 is SFDVKD. Germline trimming cut 4 bases from V and 3 bases from J; bases unmatched to any gene: 6. The CDR3 bases are TGTGCCACCAGTGAGAGCCCGGGACTAGCGGAAGAGACCCAGTACTTC. As protein: CATSESPGLAEETQYF.

This chain uses TRBV11-3 with TRBJ2-5; 13 bases are a match to TRBD2. V lost 5 bases to trimming and J lost 2 bases; unmatched junction nucleotides: 5. CDR3 size: 16 residues. Germline CDR1 is SGHNT and CDR2 is YENEEA. The DNA of the CDR3 is TGTGCCAGCAGCGGTCCGGGACTAGCGGGGCAAGAGACCCAGTACTTC. Its translation is CASSGPGLAGQETQYF.

Only a few counts were recorded for this clonotype. The V call is TRBV19, the J call TRBJ2-7; 9 positions match TRBD2. Germline CDR1 is LNHDA and CDR2 is SQIVND (reference sequence). This CDR3 region has 15 residues. Trimming took 6 bases from V and 0 from J; bases not matched to a gene: 6. The CDR3 DNA sequence: TGTGCCAGTAGCCATAGCGGGAGTGCCTCCTACGAGCAGTACTTC. Translating it yields CASSHSGSASYEQYF.

This clonotype showed up many times. The chain is built from TRBV2 and TRBJ2-7; D perhaps matches TRBD1 (5 bases). This CDR3 spans 14 amino acids. The V gene lost 3 bases and the J gene lost 2 bases, with 11 bases spanning the gap. The germline V gene encodes CDR1 SNHLY and CDR2 FYNNEI. The CDR3 region has the DNA TGTGCCAGCAGTGATGGCAGGGCCCCCTACGAGCAGTACTTC. Protein product: CASSDGRAPYEQYF.

This chain links TRBV12-3 or TRBV12-4 with TRBJ1-3; D remains ambiguous. V lost 0 bases and J 0 bases, leaving 9 bases between the germline ends. This CDR3 comprises 16 residues. The CDR3 nucleotides read TGTGCCAGCAGTTTAGCACGACGGATCTCTGGAAACACCATATATTTT. Protein sequence: CASSLARRISGNTIYF.

This clonotype was recorded a few times. CDR3: CASADHEQYF. The CDR3 coding sequence is TGTGCCAGCGCCGACCACGAGCAGTACTTC. The V gene is TRBV2, the J gene TRBJ2-7, with no clear D. The CDR3 loop spans 10 amino acids. V was trimmed by 8 bases and J by 5 bases, leaving 7 bases between them. Looked up from germline, CDR1 is SNHLY and CDR2 is FYNNEI. Together with reference TRBV2 and TRBJ2-7, the CDR3 gives the full variable domain: EPEVTQTPSHQVTQMGQEVILRCVPISNHLYFYWYRQILGQKVEFLVSFYNNEISEKSEIFDDQFSVERPDGSNFTLKIRSTKLEDSAMYFCASADHEQYFGPGTRLTVT.

The V call is TRBV7-9, the J call TRBJ1-4; a weak D match, TRBD1 (5 bases). CDR3 size: 12 residues. Germline CDR1 is SEHNR and CDR2 is FQNEAQ (reference sequence). V lost 6 bases and J 3 bases, leaving 5 bases between the germline ends. The CDR3 DNA reads TGTGCCAGCAGGACAGCTAATGAAAAACTGTTTTTT. Its protein product is CASRTANEKLFF.

Worth noting for this clonotype: The junction departs from germline at one end; a sequencing error may be responsible. V usage is TRBV6-1 and J usage is TRBJ2-1; TRBD2 agrees at 12 bases. Per germline, CDR1 MNHNS and CDR2 SASEGT. The CDR3 loop spans 12 amino acids. The DNA for the CDR3 is TGCGCTAGCGGGAGGGCCATGGGTGAGCAGTTCTTC. It codes for CASGRAMGEQFF.

The V gene is TRBV20-1, the J gene TRBJ2-7, with D unresolved. Germline loops: CDR1 DFQATT, CDR2 SNEGSKA (reference sequence). The CDR3 is 13 residues long. V was clipped by 0 bases and J by 1 base, with 7 bases between them. CDR3 DNA: TGCAGTGCTAGAGAGCCCCAATCCTACGAGCAGTACTTC. Its protein product is CSAREPQSYEQYF.

This clonotype was seen many times. The chain is built from TRBV27 and TRBJ2-1; 13 bases agree with TRBD2. From germline, CDR1 is MNHEY and CDR2 SMNVEV (reference sequence). J gave up 3 bases and V 6 bases, and 2 bases lay outside the gene matches. The CDR3 is 15 amino acids. The CDR3 loop reads CASSGTSGNYNEQFF. CDR3 bases: TGTGCCAGCAGCGGGACTAGCGGGAACTACAATGAGCAGTTCTTC.

This clonotype was detected many times. The junction does not match germline at one end; this may be a read error. V is TRBV29-1 and J is TRBJ2-3; TRBD1 agrees at 7 bases. This CDR3 spans 14 amino acids. Germline V gene sequence: CDR1 SQVTM, CDR2 ANQGSEA. CDR3 loop: CSFDRVENTDTQYF. Here the CDR3 DNA reads TGCAGCTTTGACAGGGTCGAGAACACAGATACGCAGTATTTT.

The CDR3 sequence is CAWTRQGDGNTIYF. In DNA, the CDR3 is TGTGCCTGGACCCGTCAGGGGGATGGAAACACCATATATTTT. The genes are TRBV30 and TRBJ1-3; 7 nucleotides line up with TRBD1. The CDR3 totals 14 residues. Germline trimming cut 4 bases from V and 3 bases from J; bases unmatched to any gene: 6. Germline loops: CDR1 GTSNPN, CDR2 SVGIG (reference sequence). Looking up the rest from reference TRBV30 and TRBJ1-3 gives the full variable domain: SQTIHQWPATLVQPVGSPLSLECTVEGTSNPNLYWYRQAAGRGLQLLFYSVGIGQISSEVPQNLSASRPQDRQFILSSKKLLLSDSGFYLCAWTRQGDGNTIYFGEGSWLTVV.

This clonotype has more than one count but fewer than ten. CDR3 loop: CASTPGLAGAADTQYF. The CDR3 DNA reads TGTGCCAGCACCCCGGGACTAGCGGGAGCCGCAGATACGCAGTATTTT. V and J are TRBV6-2 or TRBV6-3 and TRBJ2-3; TRBD2 agrees at 14 bases. From germline, CDR1 is MNHEY and CDR2 SVGEGT. This CDR3 has 16 residues. Trimming cost V 7 bases and J 4 bases; bases outside gene matches: 7.